This T cell receptor (beta chain) stems from a study of cytomegalovirus exposure and HLA in healthy donors. The V gene end was trimmed by 5 bases and the J gene end by 4 bases; junction bases not matched to a gene: 7. The CDR3 contains 14 residues. The germline V gene has CDR1 SGHNT and CDR2 YYREEE (reference sequence). In regard to this clone: Its antigen is currently unknown.

The PCR was carried out with 60 Vbeta primers and 13 Jbeta primers. In the authors' methods: It was a later analysis that counted about 80 million unique TCR beta chains, of which some 9.9 million were shared. Some clones are missing from TCRdb's copy, which holds only in-frame ones; the method was immunoSEQ multiplex PCR. Clonal size and the V and J genes are those of that table, whereas D and trimming came from the DNA. The table shows 80,000 to 130,000 clones, with approximately 68% occurring only once. Study-wide points: Usually a TCR sequence was rare, but some public TCRs were found in many donors. A later analysis reported that several of the most significant clusters appeared to be linked to common viral pathogens, among them Epstein-Barr virus.

The receptor's source is a woman aged 18-30 years in good health and CMV-seropositive. The material sequenced was PBMCs. V and J are TRBV5-4 and TRBJ2-7, with 9 nucleotides matching TRBD1. CDR3 nucleotide sequence: TGTGCCAGCAGTCGGCCGGGACAGGGTTACGAGCAGTACTTC. Amino acids: CASSRPGQGYEQYF.